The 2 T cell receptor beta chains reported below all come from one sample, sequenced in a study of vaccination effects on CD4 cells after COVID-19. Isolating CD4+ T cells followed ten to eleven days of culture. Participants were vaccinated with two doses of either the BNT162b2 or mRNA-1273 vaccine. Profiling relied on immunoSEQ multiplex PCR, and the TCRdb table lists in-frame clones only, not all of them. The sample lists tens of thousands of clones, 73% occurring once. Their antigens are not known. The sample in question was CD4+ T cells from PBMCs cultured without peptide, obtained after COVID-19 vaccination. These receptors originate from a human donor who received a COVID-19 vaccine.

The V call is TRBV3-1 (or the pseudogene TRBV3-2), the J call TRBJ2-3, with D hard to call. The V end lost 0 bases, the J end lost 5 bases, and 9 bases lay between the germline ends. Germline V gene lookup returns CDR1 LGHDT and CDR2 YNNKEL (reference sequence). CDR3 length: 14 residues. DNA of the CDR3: TGTGCCAGCAGCCAAGATCCCGTATTAGATACGCAGTATTTT. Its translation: CASSQDPVLDTQYF.

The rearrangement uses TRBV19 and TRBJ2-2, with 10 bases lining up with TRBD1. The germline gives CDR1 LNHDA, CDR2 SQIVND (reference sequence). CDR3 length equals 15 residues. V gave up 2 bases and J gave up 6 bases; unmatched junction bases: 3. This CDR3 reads CASSIKTGGPGELFF. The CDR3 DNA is TGTGCCAGTAGTATAAAGACAGGGGGCCCCGGGGAGCTGTTTTTT.